Following are 7 T cell receptor beta chains from one sample sequenced in a study of cytomegalovirus exposure and HLA in healthy donors. Vbeta (60) and Jbeta (13) primers were used in the PCR. Clones were sequenced by immunoSEQ multiplex PCR, and TCRdb holds only the in-frame ones, with some missing. Among about 130,000 clones listed, about 85% were seen once. Sequencing was done on a sample of PBMCs. All receptors derive from a woman aged 25 to 39 in good health and CMV-seropositive.

The V call is TRBV4-1, the J call TRBJ1-2; 7 nucleotides agree with TRBD1. J gave up 2 bases and V 4 bases, and 7 bases lay outside the gene matches. Looked up from germline, CDR1 is MGHRA and CDR2 is YSYEKL. The CDR3 totals 15 residues. Here the CDR3 DNA reads TGCGCCAGCAGCCCTCCACTGGGACAGAACTATGGCTACACCTTC. As protein: CASSPPLGQNYGYTF.

The J gene is TRBJ1-1, the V gene TRBV7-2, with TRBD1 identical over 7 bases. V lost 4 bases, J lost 5 bases, and 4 bases stayed unmatched. Germline CDR1 reads SGHTA; CDR2 reads FQGNSA. This CDR3 has 13 amino acids. The CDR3 DNA follows: TGTGCCAGCAGCTCAGGGGGGCTGACTGAAGCTTTCTTT. Protein sequence: CASSSGGLTEAFF.

This clone was recorded a few times. V is TRBV25-1 and J is TRBJ2-1; D ambiguous. The CDR3 runs to 11 residues. V lost 8 bases to trimming and J lost 6 bases, with 8 bases between them. Germline loops: CDR1 MGHDK, CDR2 SYGVNS. CDR3 coding DNA: TGTGCCAGCTCTCGCAGCAATGAGCAGTTCTTC. It is translated as CASSRSNEQFF.

The gene calls are TRBV28 and TRBJ2-7, with D unresolved. CDR1 is MDHEN and CDR2 is SYDVKM in the germline V gene. The CDR3 is 13 amino acids. V dropped 5 bases and J dropped 0 bases, with 8 bases sitting between them. As DNA, the CDR3 is TGTGCCAGCAGTCCCCTCCGCTCCTACGAGCAGTACTTC. Translated, it gives CASSPLRSYEQYF.

J is TRBJ1-6 and V is TRBV6-1; possibly TRBD1 for D (5 bases). The CDR3 totals 17 residues. V lost 1 base to trimming and J lost 0 bases, with 10 bases between them. CDR1 and CDR2 from the germline V gene are MNHNS and SASEGT. CDR3 coding DNA: TGTGCCAGCAGTGAAGGACAGCGTAGCTCCTATAATTCACCCCTCCACTTT. Amino acids: CASSEGQRSSYNSPLHF.

The gene calls are TRBV6-4 and TRBJ2-1; perhaps TRBD2 as D (5 bases). V shed 5 bases and J shed 3 bases, with 11 bases lying between them. This CDR3 contains 14 residues. The germline V gene encodes CDR1 MRHNA and CDR2 SNTAGT. The CDR3 region has the DNA TGTGCCAGCAGTCCCGGGATTTACTACAATGAGCAGTTCTTC. This sequence encodes CASSPGIYYNEQFF.

This clone was detected once. The chain recombines TRBV27 with TRBJ2-7, with TRBD1 identical over 7 bases. The junction had 4 bases not matched to a gene; V was cut back by 3 bases and J by 2 bases. Germline CDR1 is MNHEY and CDR2 is SMNVEV (reference sequence). CDR3 length: 14 amino acids. In DNA, the CDR3 is TGTGCCAGCAGTTTCCTCCAGGGGGCCTACGAGCAGTACTTC. The encoded protein is CASSFLQGAYEQYF.